This is a list of T cell receptor beta chains from one sample in a study of blood T cells in healthy people across ages. TCRdb re-derived calls from the 5' RACE reads in MiXCR, one entry per CDR3 protein. The sample yields about 730,000 distinct CDR3 sequences, 40% to 45% seen once. The sample taken for sequencing was blood. The receptor set was obtained from a woman between 55 and 75 years old in good health. The CDR3 runs from the conserved cysteine through the conserved F or W. The D gene is left open where the match is weak. Only some rows state a clone size, as once, few, many or a class for expanded clones.

few TRBJ2-5 TRBV9 15 . CASSSMPGKGETQYF TGTGCCAGCAGCTCTATGCCGGGGAAGGGGGAGACCCAGTACTTC
. TRBJ2-1 TRBV3-1 19 . CASSQVGGALSSSYNEQFF TGTGCCAGCAGCCAAGTAGGAGGAGCTCTGTCTAGCTCCTACAATGAGCAGTTCTTC
. TRBJ2-5 TRBV12-3/TRBV12-4 14 . CASSFHLAANEQYF TGTGCCAGCAGTTTCCACTTAGCGGCGAATGAGCAGTACTTC
. TRBJ1-4 TRBV4-3 13 . CASSQGMPGKLFF TGCGCCAGCAGCCAAGGAATGCCGGGGAAACTGTTTTTT
many TRBJ2-3 TRBV3-1 11 . CASSLLGTQYF TGTGCCAGCAGCTTATTGGGTACGCAGTATTTT
. TRBJ1-5 TRBV29-1 14 . CSVGAGQNNQPQHF TGCAGCGTTGGGGCAGGGCAGAACAATCAGCCCCAGCATTTT
. TRBJ2-2 TRBV7-9 16 TRBD1 CASSLSQQGATGELFF TGTGCCAGCAGCTTAAGCCAACAGGGGGCCACCGGGGAGCTGTTTTTT
. TRBJ2-2 TRBV20-1 17 TRBD1 CSARVHQRTGNTGELFF TGCAGTGCTAGAGTGCATCAGCGGACAGGGAACACCGGGGAGCTGTTTTTT
. TRBJ2-2 TRBV20-1 14 TRBD2 CSARGRGDTGELFF TGCAGTGCTAGGGGGCGGGGGGACACCGGGGAGCTGTTTTTT
few TRBJ2-3 TRBV20-1 16 TRBD2 CSARVTSGGFTDTQYF TGCAGTGCTAGGGTGACTAGCGGGGGATTCACAGATACGCAGTATTTT
. TRBJ2-3 TRBV5-1 14 . CASSREGGTDTQYF TGCGCCAGCAGCAGGGAGGGGGGCACAGATACGCAGTATTTT
few TRBJ2-7 TRBV12-3/TRBV12-4 16 . CASSFSTKTGRFEQYF TGTGCCAGCAGTTTTAGTACGAAAACGGGGAGGTTCGAGCAGTACTTC
few TRBJ1-1 TRBV2 15 TRBD1 CASRLQGGAYTEAFF TGTGCCAGCAGATTACAAGGGGGCGCCTACACTGAAGCTTTCTTT
once TRBJ2-1 TRBV6-2/TRBV6-3 14 TRBD1 CASSTRDSHNEQFF TGTGCCAGCAGCACCCGGGACAGCCACAATGAGCAGTTCTTC
few TRBJ2-7 TRBV5-1 14 . CASQADSSYNEQYF TGCGCCAGTCAAGCGGACAGCTCCTACAATGAGCAGTACTTC
few TRBJ2-3 TRBV14 16 TRBD2 CASSHQLAGATDTQYF TGTGCCAGCAGCCACCAACTAGCGGGAGCCACAGATACGCAGTATTTT
. TRBJ1-1 TRBV7-3 14 . CASSLDPSNTEAFF TGTGCCAGCAGCTTGGACCCATCGAACACTGAAGCTTTCTTT
few TRBJ2-4 TRBV20-1 13 TRBD2 CSASPLAGGEQYF TGCAGTGCTAGTCCCCTAGCGGGAGGAGAGCAGTACTTC
. TRBJ1-3 TRBV20-1 14 TRBD1 CSAAGQETGNTIYF TGCAGTGCTGCCGGACAGGAGACTGGAAACACCATATATTTT
. TRBJ2-5 TRBV20-1 13 . CSALRILPETQYF TGCAGTGCTCTCAGGATATTACCTGAGACCCAGTACTTC
. TRBJ2-3 TRBV12-3/TRBV12-4 17 TRBD2 CASSLALAGGAADTQYF TGTGCCAGCAGTTTAGCGCTAGCGGGAGGTGCGGCAGATACGCAGTATTTT
. TRBJ1-5 TRBV15 13 . CATSRMGSQPQHF TGTGCCACCAGCAGAATGGGTTCTCAGCCCCAGCATTTT
. TRBJ2-5 TRBV29-1 15 TRBD2 CSVEIRGGAGETQYF TGCAGCGTTGAAATCCGCGGGGGGGCCGGGGAGACCCAGTACTTC
. TRBJ2-7 TRBV25-1 15 TRBD1 CASSVPGQPSYEQYF TGTGCCAGCAGTGTACCGGGACAGCCGTCCTACGAGCAGTACTTC
. TRBJ2-7 TRBV3-1 13 . CASSLSLSDEQYF TGTGCCAGCAGCCTTTCTTTATCCGACGAGCAGTACTTC
. TRBJ1-4 TRBV3-1 15 . CASSHGGLGDEKLFF TGTGCCAGCAGCCATGGGGGACTGGGAGATGAAAAACTGTTTTTT
few TRBJ1-1 TRBV6-5 15 TRBD1 CASSQTLTGGTEAFF TGTGCCAGCAGTCAAACTCTAACAGGGGGCACTGAAGCTTTCTTT
. TRBJ2-7 TRBV7-7 15 . CASSFEIGSSYEQYF TGTGCCAGCAGCTTTGAGATTGGCAGCTCCTACGAGCAGTACTTC
many TRBJ2-7 TRBV7-2 15 TRBD1 CASSPGQIPPHEQYF TGTGCCAGCAGCCCGGGACAGATACCTCCCCACGAGCAGTACTTC
many TRBJ1-2 TRBV21-1 10 . CASRQGGYTF TGTGCCAGCAGACAGGGTGGCTACACCTTC
. TRBJ2-1 TRBV6-6 12 . CVSSPREDEQFF TGTGTCAGCAGCCCCAGAGAGGATGAGCAGTTCTTC